The 7 T cell receptor beta chains presented below share a single source sample, sequenced in a study of Ad26.COV2.S vaccination and SARS-CoV-2 variants. Noted treatment: roughly 19 received Ad26.COV2.S at low or high dose, single or two shots; about 5 received placebo; per-sample allocation not given. Collection of samples fell on day 63 after the first vaccine or placebo injection. Clones were read by immunoSEQ multiplex PCR, and TCRdb kept only the in-frame ones, dropping some. The table has around 350,000 clones, more than 75% seen once. The sequenced sample was peripheral blood, obtained in a trial of Ad26.COV2.S vaccine versus placebo. These receptors came from a person between 18 and 65 years old who received the Ad26.COV2.S COVID-19 vaccine or a placebo.

This clone showed up just a few times. The genes are TRBV18 and TRBJ2-7; 8 bases agree with TRBD1. The junction had 2 bases not matched to a gene; V was cut back by 4 bases and J by 0 bases. The CDR3 has 14 amino acids. CDR1 KGHSH and CDR2 LQKENI come from the germline V gene. CDR3: CASSRDRNSYEQYF. CDR3 nucleotides: TGTGCCAGCTCACGGGACAGGAACTCCTACGAGCAGTACTTC.

The chain is built from TRBV7-2 and TRBJ1-6, with 9 bases fitting TRBD1. The CDR3 runs to 14 residues. Germline loops: CDR1 SGHTA, CDR2 FQGNSA. With 6 bases clipped from V and 7 bases from J, the junction kept 4 bases outside the gene matches. Written as DNA, the CDR3 is TGTGCCAGCAGTTCCGGGACAGGGAATTCACCCCTCCACTTT. It yields the protein CASSSGTGNSPLHF.

The chain uses TRBV30 and TRBJ1-1; tentative D call: TRBD1 (5 bases). Germline values: CDR1 GTSNPN, CDR2 SVGIG (reference sequence). The CDR3 consists of 13 residues. CDR3 loop: CAIIRGMNTEAFF. The CDR3 region has the DNA TGTGCAATAATTAGGGGTATGAACACTGAAGCTTTCTTT.

This rearrangement joins TRBV9 to TRBJ1-1; possible D gene TRBD1, 5 bases. The CDR3 runs to 17 residues. Germline V gene lookup returns CDR1 SGDLS and CDR2 YYNGEE. V lost 0 bases, J lost 1 base, and 16 bases lay in between. The CDR3 nucleotides read TGTGCCAGCAGCGTAGCCAGTGCTGGGGGAGGGAACACTGAAGCTTTCTTT. This encodes CASSVASAGGGNTEAFF.

This clone was detected only once. The V call is TRBV3-1 (or the pseudogene TRBV3-2), the J call TRBJ2-5; the D gene could be TRBD1 or TRBD2 (6 bases each). The V end lost 0 bases, the J end lost 5 bases, and 19 bases lay between the germline ends. CDR1 is LGHDT and CDR2 is YNNKEL in the germline V gene (reference sequence). The CDR3 totals 17 residues. The CDR3, as DNA: TGTGCCAGCAGCCAAGACGACCCTTACGGAGGGGGGGAGACCCAGTACTTC. It is translated as CASSQDDPYGGGETQYF.

The chain links TRBV27 to TRBJ1-6; D may be TRBD1 (6 bases). CDR3 length: 14 residues. Germline assignment: CDR1 MNHEY and CDR2 SMNVEV (reference sequence). V was shortened by 6 bases and J by 4 bases, with 10 bases between the two germline ends. The CDR3 here is CASSPDSYNSPLHF. The DNA of the CDR3 is TGTGCCAGCAGCCCGGACAGTTATAATTCACCCCTCCACTTT.

This clone appeared a single time. The chain joins TRBV30 to TRBJ1-4; tentative D call: TRBD1 (5 bases). The CDR3 loop spans 14 amino acids. Per germline, CDR1 GTSNPN and CDR2 SVGIG (reference sequence). The ends were cut back, 4 bases at V and 3 bases at J, with 12 bases in the middle. CDR3 protein: CAWKEGPSNEKLFF. The CDR3 DNA is TGTGCCTGGAAAGAGGGGCCCTCTAATGAAAAACTGTTTTTT.